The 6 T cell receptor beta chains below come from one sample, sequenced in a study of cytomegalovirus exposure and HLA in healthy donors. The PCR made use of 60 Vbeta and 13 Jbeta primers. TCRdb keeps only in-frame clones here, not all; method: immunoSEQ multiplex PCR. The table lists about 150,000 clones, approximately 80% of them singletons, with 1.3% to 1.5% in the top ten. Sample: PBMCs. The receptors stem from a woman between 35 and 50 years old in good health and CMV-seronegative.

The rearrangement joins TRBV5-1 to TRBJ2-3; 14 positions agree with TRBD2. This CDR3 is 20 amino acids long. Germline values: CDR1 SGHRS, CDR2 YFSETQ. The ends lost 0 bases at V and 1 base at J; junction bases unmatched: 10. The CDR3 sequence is CASSLAGRSGLAGGTDTQYF. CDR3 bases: TGCGCCAGCAGCTTGGCGGGTCGGTCGGGACTAGCGGGGGGCACAGATACGCAGTATTTT.

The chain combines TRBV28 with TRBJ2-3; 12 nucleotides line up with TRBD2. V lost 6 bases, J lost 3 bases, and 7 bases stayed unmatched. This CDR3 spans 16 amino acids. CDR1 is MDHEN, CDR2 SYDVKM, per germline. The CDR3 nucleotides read TGTGCCAGCAGGGTGCCTAGCGGGGGGGGAACAGATACGCAGTATTTT. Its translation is CASRVPSGGGTDTQYF.

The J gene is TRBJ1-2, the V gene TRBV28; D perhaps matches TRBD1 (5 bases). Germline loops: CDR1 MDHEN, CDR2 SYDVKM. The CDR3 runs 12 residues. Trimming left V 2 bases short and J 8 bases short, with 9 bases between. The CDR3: CASSLGGFGYTF. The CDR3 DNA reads TGTGCCAGCAGTTTAGGGGGGTTCGGCTACACCTTC.

The CDR3 DNA reads as TGTGCCAGCAGCTTGATAGAGGCCACCGGGGAGCTGTTTTTT. This sequence encodes CASSLIEATGELFF. The rearrangement joins TRBV5-6 to TRBJ2-2; no clear D. V was shortened by 1 base and J by 4 bases, with 8 bases between the two germline ends. The germline V gene encodes CDR1 SGHDT and CDR2 YYEEEE. CDR3 length: 14 amino acids.

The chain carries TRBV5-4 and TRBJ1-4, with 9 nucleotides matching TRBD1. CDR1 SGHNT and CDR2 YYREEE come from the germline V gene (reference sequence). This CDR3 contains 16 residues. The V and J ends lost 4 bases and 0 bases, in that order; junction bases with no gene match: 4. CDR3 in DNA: TGTGCCAGCAGCCCGACAGGGGGTACAACTAATGAAAAACTGTTTTTT. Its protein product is CASSPTGGTTNEKLFF.

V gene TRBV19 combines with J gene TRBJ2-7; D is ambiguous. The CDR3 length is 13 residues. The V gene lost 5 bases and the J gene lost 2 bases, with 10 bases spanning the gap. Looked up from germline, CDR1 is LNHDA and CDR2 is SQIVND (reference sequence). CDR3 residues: CASSLAVTYEQYF. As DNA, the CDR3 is TGTGCCAGTAGTCTTGCAGTAACCTACGAGCAGTACTTC. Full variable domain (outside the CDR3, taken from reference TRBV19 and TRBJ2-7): DGGITQSPKYLFRKEGQNVTLSCEQNLNHDAMYWYRQDPGQGLRLIYYSQIVNDFQKGDIAEGYSVSREKKESFPLTVTSAQKNPTAFYLCASSLAVTYEQYFGPGTRLTVT.